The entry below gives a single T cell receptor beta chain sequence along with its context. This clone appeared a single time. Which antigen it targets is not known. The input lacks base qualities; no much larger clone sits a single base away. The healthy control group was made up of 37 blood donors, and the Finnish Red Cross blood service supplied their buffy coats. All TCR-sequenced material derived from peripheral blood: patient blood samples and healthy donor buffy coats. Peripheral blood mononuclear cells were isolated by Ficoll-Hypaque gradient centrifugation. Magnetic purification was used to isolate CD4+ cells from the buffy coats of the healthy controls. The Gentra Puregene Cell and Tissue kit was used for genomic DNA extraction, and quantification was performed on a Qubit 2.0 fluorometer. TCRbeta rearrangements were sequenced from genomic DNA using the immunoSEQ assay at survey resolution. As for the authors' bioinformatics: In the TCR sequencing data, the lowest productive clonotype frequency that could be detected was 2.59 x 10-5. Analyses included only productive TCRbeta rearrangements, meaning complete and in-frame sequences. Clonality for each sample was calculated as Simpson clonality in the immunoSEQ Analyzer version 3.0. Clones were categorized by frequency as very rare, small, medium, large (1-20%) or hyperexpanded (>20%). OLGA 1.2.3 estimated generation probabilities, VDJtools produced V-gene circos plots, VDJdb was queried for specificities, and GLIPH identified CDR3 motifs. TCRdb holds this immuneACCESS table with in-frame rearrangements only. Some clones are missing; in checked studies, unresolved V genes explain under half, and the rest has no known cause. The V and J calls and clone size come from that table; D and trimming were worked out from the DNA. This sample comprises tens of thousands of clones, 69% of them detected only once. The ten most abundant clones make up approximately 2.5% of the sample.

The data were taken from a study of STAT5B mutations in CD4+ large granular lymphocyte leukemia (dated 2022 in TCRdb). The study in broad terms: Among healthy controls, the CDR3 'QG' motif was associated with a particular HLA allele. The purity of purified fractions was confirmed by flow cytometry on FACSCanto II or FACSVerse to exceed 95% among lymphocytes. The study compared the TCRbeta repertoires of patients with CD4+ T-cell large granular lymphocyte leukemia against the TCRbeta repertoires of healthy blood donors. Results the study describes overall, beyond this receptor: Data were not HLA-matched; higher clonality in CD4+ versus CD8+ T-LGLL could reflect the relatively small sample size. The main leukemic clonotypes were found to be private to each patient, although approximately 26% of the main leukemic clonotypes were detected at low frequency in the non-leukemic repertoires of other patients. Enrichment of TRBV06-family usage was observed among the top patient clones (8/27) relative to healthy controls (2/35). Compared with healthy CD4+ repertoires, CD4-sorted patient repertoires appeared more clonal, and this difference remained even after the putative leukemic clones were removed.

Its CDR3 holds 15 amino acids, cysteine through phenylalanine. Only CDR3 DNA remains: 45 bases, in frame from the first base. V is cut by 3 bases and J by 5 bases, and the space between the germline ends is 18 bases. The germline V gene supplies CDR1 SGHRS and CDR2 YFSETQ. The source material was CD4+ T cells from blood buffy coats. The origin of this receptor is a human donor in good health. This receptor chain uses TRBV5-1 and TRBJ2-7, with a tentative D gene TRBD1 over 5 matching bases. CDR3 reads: CASSSLGTGSHEQYF. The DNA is TGCGCCAGCAGCTCGCTCGGTACAGGATCCCACGAGCAGTACTTC. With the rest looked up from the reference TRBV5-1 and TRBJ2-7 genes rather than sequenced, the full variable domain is KAGVTQTPRYLIKTRGQQVTLSCSPISGHRSVSWYQQTPGQGLQFLFEYFSETQRNKGNFPGRFSGRQFSNSRSEMNVSTLELGDSALYLCASSSLGTGSHEQYFGPGTRLTVT.